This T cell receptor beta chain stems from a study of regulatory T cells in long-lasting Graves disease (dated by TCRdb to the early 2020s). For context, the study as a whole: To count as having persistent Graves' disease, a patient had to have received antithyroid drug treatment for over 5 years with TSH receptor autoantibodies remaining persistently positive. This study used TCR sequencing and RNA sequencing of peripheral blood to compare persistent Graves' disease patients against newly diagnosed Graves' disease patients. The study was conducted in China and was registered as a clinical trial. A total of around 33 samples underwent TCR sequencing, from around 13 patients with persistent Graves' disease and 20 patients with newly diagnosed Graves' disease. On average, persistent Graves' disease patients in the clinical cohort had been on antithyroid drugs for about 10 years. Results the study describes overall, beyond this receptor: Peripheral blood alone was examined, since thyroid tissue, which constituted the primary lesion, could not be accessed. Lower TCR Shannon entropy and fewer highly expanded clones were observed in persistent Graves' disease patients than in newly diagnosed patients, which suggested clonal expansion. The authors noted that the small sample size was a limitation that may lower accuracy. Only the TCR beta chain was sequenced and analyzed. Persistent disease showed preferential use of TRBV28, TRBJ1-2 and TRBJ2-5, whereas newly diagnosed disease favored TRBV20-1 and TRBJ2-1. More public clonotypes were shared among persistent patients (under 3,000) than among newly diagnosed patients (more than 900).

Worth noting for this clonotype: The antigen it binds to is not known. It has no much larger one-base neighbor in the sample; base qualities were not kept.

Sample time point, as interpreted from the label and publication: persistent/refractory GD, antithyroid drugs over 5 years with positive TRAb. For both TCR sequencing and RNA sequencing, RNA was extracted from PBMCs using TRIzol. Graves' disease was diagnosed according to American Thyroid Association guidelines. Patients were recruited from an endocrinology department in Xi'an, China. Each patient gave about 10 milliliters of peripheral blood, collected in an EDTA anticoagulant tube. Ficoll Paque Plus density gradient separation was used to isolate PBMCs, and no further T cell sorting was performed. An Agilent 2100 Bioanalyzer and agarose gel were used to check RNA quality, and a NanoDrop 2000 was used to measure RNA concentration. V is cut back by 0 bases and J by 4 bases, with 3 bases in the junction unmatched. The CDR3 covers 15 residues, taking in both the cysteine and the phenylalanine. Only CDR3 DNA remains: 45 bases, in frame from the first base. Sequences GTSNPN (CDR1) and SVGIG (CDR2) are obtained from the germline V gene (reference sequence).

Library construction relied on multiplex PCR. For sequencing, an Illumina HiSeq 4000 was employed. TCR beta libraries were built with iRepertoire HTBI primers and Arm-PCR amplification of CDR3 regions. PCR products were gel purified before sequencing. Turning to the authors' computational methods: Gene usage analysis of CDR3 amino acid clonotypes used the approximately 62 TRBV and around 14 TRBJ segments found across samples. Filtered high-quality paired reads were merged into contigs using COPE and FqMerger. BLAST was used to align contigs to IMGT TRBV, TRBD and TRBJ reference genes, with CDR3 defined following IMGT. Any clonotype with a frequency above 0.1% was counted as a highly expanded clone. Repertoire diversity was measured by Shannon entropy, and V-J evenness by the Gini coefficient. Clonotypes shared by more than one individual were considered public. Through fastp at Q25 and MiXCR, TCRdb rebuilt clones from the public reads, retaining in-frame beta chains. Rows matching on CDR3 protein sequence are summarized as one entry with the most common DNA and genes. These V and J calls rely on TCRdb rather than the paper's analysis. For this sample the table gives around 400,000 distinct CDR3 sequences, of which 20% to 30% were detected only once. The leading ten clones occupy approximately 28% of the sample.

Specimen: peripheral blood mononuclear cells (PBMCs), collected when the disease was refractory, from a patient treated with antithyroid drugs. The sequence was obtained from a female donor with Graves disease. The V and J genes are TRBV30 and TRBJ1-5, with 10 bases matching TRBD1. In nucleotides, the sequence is TGTGCCTGGAGTGTAGGGACAGGGGAGAATCAGCCCCAGCATTTT. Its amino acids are CAWSVGTGENQPQHF.